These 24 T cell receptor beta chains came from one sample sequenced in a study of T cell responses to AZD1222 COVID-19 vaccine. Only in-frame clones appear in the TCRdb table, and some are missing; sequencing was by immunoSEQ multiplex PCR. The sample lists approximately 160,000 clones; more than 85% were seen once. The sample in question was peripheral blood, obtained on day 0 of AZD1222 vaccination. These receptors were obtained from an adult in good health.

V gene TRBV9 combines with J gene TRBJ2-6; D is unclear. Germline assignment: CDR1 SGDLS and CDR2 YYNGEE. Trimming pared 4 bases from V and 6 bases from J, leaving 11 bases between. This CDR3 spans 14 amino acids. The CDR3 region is CASSTKGSANVLTF. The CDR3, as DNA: TGTGCCAGCAGCACCAAGGGTTCGGCCAACGTCCTGACTTTC.

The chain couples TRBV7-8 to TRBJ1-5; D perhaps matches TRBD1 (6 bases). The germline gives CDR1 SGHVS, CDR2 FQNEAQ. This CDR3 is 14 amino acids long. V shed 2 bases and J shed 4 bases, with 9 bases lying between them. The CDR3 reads CASSLRQANQPQHF. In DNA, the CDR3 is TGTGCCAGCAGCTTAAGACAGGCAAATCAGCCCCAGCATTTT.

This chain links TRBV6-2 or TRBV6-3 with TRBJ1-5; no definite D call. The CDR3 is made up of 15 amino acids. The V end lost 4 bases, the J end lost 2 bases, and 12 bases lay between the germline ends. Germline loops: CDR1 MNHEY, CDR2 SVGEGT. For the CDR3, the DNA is TGTGCCAGCAGTTCGGTAACCTGGGGCAATCAGCCCCAGCATTTT. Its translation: CASSSVTWGNQPQHF.

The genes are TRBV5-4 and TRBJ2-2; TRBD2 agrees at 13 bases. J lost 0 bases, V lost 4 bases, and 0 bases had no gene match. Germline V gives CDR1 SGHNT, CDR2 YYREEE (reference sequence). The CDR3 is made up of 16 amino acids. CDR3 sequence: CASSGLAGANTGELFF. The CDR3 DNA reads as TGTGCCAGCAGCGGACTAGCGGGGGCGAACACCGGGGAGCTGTTTTTT. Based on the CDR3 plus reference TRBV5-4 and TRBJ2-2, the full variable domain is ETGVTQSPTHLIKTRGQQVTLRCSSQSGHNTVSWYQQALGQGPQFIFQYYREEENGRGNFPPRFSGLQFPNYSSELNVNALELDDSALYLCASSGLAGANTGELFFGEGSRLTVL.

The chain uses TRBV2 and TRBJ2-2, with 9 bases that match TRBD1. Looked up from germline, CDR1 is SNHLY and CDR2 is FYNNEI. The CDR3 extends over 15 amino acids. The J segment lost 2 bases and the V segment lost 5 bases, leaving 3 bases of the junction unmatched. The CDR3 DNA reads TGTGCCAGCAGTAGGGACAGGGTTAACACCGGGGAGCTGTTTTTT. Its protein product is CASSRDRVNTGELFF. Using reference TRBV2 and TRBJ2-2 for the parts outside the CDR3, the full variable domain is EPEVTQTPSHQVTQMGQEVILRCVPISNHLYFYWYRQILGQKVEFLVSFYNNEISEKSEIFDDQFSVERPDGSNFTLKIRSTKLEDSAMYFCASSRDRVNTGELFFGEGSRLTVL.

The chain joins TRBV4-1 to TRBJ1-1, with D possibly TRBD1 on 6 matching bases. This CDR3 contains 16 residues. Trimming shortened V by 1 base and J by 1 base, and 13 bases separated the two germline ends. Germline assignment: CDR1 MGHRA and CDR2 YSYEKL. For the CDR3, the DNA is TGCGCCAGCAGCCAAGGGAACTTGGGACAGAACACTGAAGCTTTCTTT. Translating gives CASSQGNLGQNTEAFF.

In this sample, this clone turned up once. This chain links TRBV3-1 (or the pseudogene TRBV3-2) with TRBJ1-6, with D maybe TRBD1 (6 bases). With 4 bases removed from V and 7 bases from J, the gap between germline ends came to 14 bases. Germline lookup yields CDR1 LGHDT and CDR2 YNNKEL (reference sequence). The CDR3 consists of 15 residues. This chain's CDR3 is CASSLRQGGNSPLHF. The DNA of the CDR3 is TGTGCCAGCAGCCTCCGACAAGGGGGGAATTCACCCCTCCACTTT.

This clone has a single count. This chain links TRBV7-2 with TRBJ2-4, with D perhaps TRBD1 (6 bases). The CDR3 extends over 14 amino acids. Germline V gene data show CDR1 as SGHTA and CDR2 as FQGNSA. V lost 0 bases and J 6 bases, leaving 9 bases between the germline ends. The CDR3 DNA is TGTGCCAGCAGCTTAGCACAGGGTGTAAACATTCAGTACTTC. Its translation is CASSLAQGVNIQYF.

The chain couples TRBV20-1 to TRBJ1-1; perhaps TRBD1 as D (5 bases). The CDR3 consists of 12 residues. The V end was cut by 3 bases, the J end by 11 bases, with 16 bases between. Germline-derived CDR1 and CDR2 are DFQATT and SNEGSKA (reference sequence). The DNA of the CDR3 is TGCAGTGCTAGTAGAGGTGCCAGGGAGGCTTTCTTT. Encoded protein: CSASRGAREAFF.

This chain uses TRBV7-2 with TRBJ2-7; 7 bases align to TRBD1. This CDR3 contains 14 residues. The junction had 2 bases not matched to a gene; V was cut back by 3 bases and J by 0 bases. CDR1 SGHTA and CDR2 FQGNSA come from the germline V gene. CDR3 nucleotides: TGTGCCAGCAGCTTGACAGGGAGCTCCTACGAGCAGTACTTC. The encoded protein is CASSLTGSSYEQYF.

CDR3 DNA sequence: TGTGCCAGCAGTGGGACCCTTATCACTGAAGCTTTCTTT. This translates into CASSGTLITEAFF. This chain uses TRBV12-3 or TRBV12-4 with TRBJ1-1, with a tentative D call TRBD1 (5 bases). V lost 5 bases, J lost 4 bases, and 11 bases lay in between. The length of the CDR3 is 13 residues.

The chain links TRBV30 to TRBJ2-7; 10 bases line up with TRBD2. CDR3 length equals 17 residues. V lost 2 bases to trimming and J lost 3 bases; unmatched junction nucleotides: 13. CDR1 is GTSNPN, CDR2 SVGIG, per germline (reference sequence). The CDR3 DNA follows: TGTGCCTGGAGTTTAGCGGGGGGTCCAGGAGGGGTCTACGAGCAGTACTTC. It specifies CAWSLAGGPGGVYEQYF.

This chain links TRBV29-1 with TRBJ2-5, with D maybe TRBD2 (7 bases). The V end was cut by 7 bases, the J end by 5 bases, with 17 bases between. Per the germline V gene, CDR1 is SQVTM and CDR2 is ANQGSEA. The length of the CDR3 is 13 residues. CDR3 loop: CSAERGAEETQYF. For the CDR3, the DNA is TGCAGCGCGGAACGGGGGGCGGAGGAGACCCAGTACTTC.

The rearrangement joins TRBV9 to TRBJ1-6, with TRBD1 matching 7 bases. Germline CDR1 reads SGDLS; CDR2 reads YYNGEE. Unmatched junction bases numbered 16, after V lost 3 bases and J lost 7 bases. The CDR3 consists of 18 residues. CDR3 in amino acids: CASSARQGTGLGNSPLHF. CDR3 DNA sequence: TGTGCCAGCAGCGCCCGACAGGGCACCGGTTTGGGGAATTCACCCCTCCACTTT.

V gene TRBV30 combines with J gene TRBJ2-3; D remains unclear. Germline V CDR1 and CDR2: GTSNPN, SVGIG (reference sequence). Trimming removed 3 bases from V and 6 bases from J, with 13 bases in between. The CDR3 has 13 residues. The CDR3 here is CAWSRFGIDTQYF. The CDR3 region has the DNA TGTGCCTGGAGCCGGTTTGGGATTGATACGCAGTATTTT.

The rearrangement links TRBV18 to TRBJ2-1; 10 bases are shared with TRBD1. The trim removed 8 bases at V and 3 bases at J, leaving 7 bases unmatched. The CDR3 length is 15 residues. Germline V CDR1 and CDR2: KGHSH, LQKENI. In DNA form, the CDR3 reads TGTGCCAGCAGACAGGACAGGGGGTACTACAATGAGCAGTTCTTC. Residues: CASRQDRGYYNEQFF.

CDR3 sequence: CASRTGLLDEKLFF. CDR3 sequence (DNA): TGTGCCAGCAGGACGGGTTTATTGGATGAAAAACTGTTTTTT. This chain uses TRBV7-8 with TRBJ1-4; D not certain. Trimming pared 6 bases from V and 6 bases from J, leaving 14 bases between. From germline, CDR1 is SGHVS and CDR2 FQNEAQ. This CDR3 spans 14 amino acids.

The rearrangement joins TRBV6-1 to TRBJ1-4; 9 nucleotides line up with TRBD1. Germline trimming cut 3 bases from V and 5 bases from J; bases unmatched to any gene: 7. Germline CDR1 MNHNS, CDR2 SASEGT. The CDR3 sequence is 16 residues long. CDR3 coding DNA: TGTGCCAGCAGTGAGGTTCTAGGACAGGGGAATGAAAAACTGTTTTTT. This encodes CASSEVLGQGNEKLFF.

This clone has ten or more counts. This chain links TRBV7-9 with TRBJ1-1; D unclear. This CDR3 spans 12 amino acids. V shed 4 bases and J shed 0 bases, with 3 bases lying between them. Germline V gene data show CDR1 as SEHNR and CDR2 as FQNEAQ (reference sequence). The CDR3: CASSYMNTEAFF. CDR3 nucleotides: TGTGCCAGCAGCTACATGAACACTGAAGCTTTCTTT. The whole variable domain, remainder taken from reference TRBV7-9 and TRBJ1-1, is DTGVSQNPRHKITKRGQNVTFRCDPISEHNRLYWYRQTLGQGPEFLTYFQNEAQLEKSRLLSDRFSAERPKGSFSTLEIQRTEQGDSAMYLCASSYMNTEAFFGQGTRLTVV.

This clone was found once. The CDR3 DNA is TGTGCCAGCAGTATTCCGGGACAGGGCTCCTACGAGCAGTACTTC. Residues: CASSIPGQGSYEQYF. This sequence joins TRBV28 and TRBJ2-7; 9 bases are shared with TRBD1. CDR3 size: 15 residues. The germline V gene has CDR1 MDHEN and CDR2 SYDVKM. V lost 5 bases to trimming and J lost 0 bases; unmatched junction nucleotides: 5.

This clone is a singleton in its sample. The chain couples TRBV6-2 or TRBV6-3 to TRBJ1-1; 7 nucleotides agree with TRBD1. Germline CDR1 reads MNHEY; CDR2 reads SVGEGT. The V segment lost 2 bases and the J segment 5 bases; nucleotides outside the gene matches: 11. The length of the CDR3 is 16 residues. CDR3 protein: CASSYPSRGVETEAFF. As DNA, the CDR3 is TGTGCCAGCAGTTACCCGTCCAGGGGGGTGGAAACTGAAGCTTTCTTT.

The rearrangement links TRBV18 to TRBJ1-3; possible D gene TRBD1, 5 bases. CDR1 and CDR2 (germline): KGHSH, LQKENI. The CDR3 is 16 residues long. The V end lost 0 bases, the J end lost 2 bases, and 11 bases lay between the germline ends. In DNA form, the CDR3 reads TGTGCCAGCTCACCACCGGAGGACAAGACTGGAAACACCATATATTTT. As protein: CASSPPEDKTGNTIYF.

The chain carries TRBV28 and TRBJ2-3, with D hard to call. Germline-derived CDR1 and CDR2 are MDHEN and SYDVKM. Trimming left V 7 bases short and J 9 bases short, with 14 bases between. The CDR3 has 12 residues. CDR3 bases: TGTGCCAGCACTATACCGGGCAGAACGCAGTATTTT. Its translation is CASTIPGRTQYF.

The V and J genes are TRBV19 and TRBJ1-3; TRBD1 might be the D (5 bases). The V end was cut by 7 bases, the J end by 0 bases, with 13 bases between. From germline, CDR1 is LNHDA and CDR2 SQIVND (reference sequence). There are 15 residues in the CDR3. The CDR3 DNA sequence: TGTGCCAGTAACGACGTGACAGACTCTGGAAACACCATATATTTT. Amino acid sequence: CASNDVTDSGNTIYF.